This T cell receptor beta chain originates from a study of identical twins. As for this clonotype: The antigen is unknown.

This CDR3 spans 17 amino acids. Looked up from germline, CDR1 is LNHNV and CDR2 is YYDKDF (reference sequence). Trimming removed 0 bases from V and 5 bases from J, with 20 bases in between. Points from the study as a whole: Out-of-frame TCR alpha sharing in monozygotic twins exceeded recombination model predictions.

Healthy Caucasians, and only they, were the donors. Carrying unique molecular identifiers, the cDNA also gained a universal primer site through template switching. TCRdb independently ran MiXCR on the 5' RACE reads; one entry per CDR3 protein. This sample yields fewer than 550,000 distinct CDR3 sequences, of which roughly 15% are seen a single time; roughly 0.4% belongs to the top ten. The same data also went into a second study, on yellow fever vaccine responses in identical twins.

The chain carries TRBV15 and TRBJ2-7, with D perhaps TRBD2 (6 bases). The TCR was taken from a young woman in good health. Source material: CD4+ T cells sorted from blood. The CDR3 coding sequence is TGTGCCACCAGCAGAGATCTGGGTGGGGGGATTAGCGACGAGCAGTACTTC. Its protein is CATSRDLGGGISDEQYF.